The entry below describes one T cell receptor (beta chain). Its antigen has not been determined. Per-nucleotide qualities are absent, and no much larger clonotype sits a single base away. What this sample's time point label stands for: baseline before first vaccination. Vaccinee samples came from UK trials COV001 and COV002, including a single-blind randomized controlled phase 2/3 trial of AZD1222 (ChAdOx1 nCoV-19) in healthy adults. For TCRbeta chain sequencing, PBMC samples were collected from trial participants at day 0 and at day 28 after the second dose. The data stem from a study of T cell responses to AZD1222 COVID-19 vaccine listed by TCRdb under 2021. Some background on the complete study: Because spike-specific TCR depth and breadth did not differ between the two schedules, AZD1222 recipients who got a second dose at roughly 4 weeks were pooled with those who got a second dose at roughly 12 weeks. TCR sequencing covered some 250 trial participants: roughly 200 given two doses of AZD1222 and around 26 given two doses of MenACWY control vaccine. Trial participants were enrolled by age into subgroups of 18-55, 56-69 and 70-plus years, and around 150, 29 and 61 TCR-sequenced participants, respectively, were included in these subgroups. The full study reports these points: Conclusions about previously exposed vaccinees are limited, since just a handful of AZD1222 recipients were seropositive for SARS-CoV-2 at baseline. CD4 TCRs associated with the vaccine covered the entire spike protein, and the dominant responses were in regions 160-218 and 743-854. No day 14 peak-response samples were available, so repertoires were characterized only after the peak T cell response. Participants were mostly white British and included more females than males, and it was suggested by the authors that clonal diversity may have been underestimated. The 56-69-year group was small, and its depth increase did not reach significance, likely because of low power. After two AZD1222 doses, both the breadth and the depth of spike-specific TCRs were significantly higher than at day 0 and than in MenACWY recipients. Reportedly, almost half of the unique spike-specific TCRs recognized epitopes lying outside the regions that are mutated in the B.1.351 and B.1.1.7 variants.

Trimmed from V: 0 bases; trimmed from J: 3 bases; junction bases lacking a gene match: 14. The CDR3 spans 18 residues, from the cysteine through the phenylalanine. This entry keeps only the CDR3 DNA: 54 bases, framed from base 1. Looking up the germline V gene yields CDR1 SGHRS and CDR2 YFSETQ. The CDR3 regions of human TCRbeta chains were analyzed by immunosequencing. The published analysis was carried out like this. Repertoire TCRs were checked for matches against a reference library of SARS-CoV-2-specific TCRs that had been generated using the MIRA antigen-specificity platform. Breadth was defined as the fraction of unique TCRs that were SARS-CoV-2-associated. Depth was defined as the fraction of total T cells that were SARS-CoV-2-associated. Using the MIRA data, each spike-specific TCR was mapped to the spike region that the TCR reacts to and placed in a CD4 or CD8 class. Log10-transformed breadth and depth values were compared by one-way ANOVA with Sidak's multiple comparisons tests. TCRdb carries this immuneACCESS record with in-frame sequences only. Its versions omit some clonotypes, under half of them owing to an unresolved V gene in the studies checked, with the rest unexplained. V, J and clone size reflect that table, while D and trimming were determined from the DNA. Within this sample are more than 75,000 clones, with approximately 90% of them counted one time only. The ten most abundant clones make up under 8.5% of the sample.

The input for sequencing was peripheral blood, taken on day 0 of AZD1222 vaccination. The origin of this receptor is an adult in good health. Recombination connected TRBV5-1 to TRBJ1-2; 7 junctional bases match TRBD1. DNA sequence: TGCGCCAGCAGCTTGGCTGGGGCAGGGGGATGGTTCGACTATGGCTACACCTTC. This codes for CASSLAGAGGWFDYGYTF.